One sample yielded the 9 T cell receptor beta chains listed below, sequenced in a study of blood T cell repertoires in COVID-19. Profiled with immunoSEQ multiplex PCR; TCRdb holds only in-frame clones, not every one. Of approximately 300,000 clones listed, roughly 85% were seen once; the top ten hold under 6.5%. Sequencing was done on a sample of PBMCs or T cells enriched from blood (not recorded which). The receptors here all came from a woman aged 25 to 39 who had recovered from COVID-19.

This chain joins TRBV25-1 and TRBJ1-2; weak D call: TRBD1 (6 bases). The CDR3 is 14 residues long. V was pared by 2 bases and J by 6 bases, with 13 bases between. CDR1 is MGHDK, CDR2 SYGVNS, per germline. CDR3 nucleotide sequence: TGTGCCAGCAGTGAAGTGGTAGGGACACATGGCTACACCTTC. It translates to CASSEVVGTHGYTF.

The V gene is TRBV18, the J gene TRBJ2-4; TRBD1 might be the D (6 bases). The length of the CDR3 is 17 residues. Deletions cut 1 base from V and 1 base from J, with 14 bases between. The germline gives CDR1 KGHSH, CDR2 LQKENI. DNA for the CDR3: TGTGCCAGCTCACCACGAGTAGGACAGACGGCCAAAAACATTCAGTACTTC. This sequence encodes CASSPRVGQTAKNIQYF.

Only a few counts were recorded for this clone. This chain connects TRBV4-3 to TRBJ1-2; weak D call: TRBD1 (5 bases). Germline V gives CDR1 LGHNA, CDR2 YSLEER. V lost 2 bases and J 8 bases, leaving 9 bases between the germline ends. This CDR3 has 12 residues. CDR3 in DNA: TGCGCCAGCAGCCAATTGGGGCGAGGCTACACCTTC. This sequence encodes CASSQLGRGYTF.

The J gene is TRBJ1-1, the V gene TRBV29-1; no clear D gene. The CDR3 contains 12 residues. CDR1 is SQVTM, CDR2 ANQGSEA, per germline. Trimming shortened V by 3 bases and J by 4 bases, and 9 bases separated the two germline ends. The CDR3 region is CSVEGEGTEAFF. CDR3 DNA sequence: TGCAGCGTTGAGGGAGAGGGCACTGAAGCTTTCTTT.

This clone was seen a few times. The chain couples TRBV25-1 to TRBJ2-3; 8 bases map to TRBD2. V trimming: 6 bases; J trimming: 6 bases; junction bases outside the gene matches: 8. CDR1 MGHDK and CDR2 SYGVNS come from the germline V gene. This CDR3 spans 14 amino acids. The CDR3 reads CASSFGGAGDTQYF. The CDR3 DNA reads as TGTGCCAGCAGCTTCGGGGGGGCCGGGGATACGCAGTATTTT.

The rearrangement links TRBV10-3 to TRBJ2-5; 8 nucleotides align to TRBD2. Germline CDR1 reads ENHRY; CDR2 reads SYGVKD. The CDR3 sequence is 14 residues long. V lost 0 bases and J lost 5; bases outside the gene matches: 2. The CDR3 DNA sequence: TGTGCCATCAGTGAGTCGTCGGGGGGGGAGACCCAGTACTTC. Residues: CAISESSGGETQYF.

V and J are TRBV30 and TRBJ2-7; 10 bases agree with TRBD1. V was clipped by 3 bases and J by 3 bases; unmatched bases: 2. CDR3 size: 13 residues. Germline assignment: CDR1 GTSNPN and CDR2 SVGIG (reference sequence). The CDR3 bases are TGTGCCTGGAGCCGGGACAGGGGCTACGAGCAGTACTTC. Translation: CAWSRDRGYEQYF.

This rearrangement joins TRBV7-2 to TRBJ1-5, with D tentatively TRBD1 (6 bases). The CDR3 covers 13 residues. Germline assignment: CDR1 SGHTA and CDR2 FQGNSA. V lost 6 bases and J 4 bases, leaving 10 bases between the germline ends. The CDR3 region is CASRGAGNQPQHF. The DNA of the CDR3 is TGTGCCAGCAGGGGGGCAGGGAATCAGCCCCAGCATTTT.

The gene calls are TRBV19 and TRBJ1-4; D unclear. V shed 1 base and J shed 2 bases, with 5 bases lying between them. This CDR3 has 14 amino acids. Germline CDR1 and CDR2: LNHDA and SQIVND (reference sequence). CDR3 in amino acids: CASSIAGTNEKLFF. The CDR3 DNA reads as TGTGCCAGTAGTATAGCGGGTACTAATGAAAAACTGTTTTTT.